These 3 T cell receptor beta chains originate from one sample sequenced in a study of blood T cell repertoires in COVID-19. Assay: immunoSEQ multiplex PCR; the TCRdb copy retains only in-frame clones and omits some. The repertoire holds fewer than 150,000 clones, approximately 91% seen once, with over 9.5% in the top ten. Material: peripheral blood. These TCRs come from a man aged 45 to 65 with active or convalescent COVID-19.

This chain joins TRBV29-1 and TRBJ1-1; 8 bases fit TRBD1. The V gene end was trimmed by 7 bases and the J gene end by 7 bases; junction bases not matched to a gene: 5. The germline CDR1 and CDR2 sequences are SQVTM and ANQGSEA. This CDR3 region has 11 residues. The CDR3 here is CSAQGDGEAFF. In DNA, the CDR3 is TGCAGCGCACAGGGGGATGGTGAAGCTTTCTTT.

The rearrangement joins TRBV9 to TRBJ2-5; 7 bases are shared with TRBD2. The V gene's germline CDR1 is SGDLS and CDR2 YYNGEE. The trim removed 1 base at V and 3 bases at J, leaving 6 bases unmatched. The CDR3 runs 15 residues. The CDR3 DNA reads TGTGCCAGCAGCGTATCCGGGACTACAGAAGAGACCCAGTACTTC. This translates into CASSVSGTTEETQYF. Looking up the rest from reference TRBV9 and TRBJ2-5 gives the full variable domain: DSGVTQTPKHLITATGQRVTLRCSPRSGDLSVYWYQQSLDQGLQFLIQYYNGEERAKGNILERFSAQQFPDLHSELNLSSLELGDSALYFCASSVSGTTEETQYFGPGTRLLVL.

The chain links TRBV2 to TRBJ1-6; D gene ambiguous. The CDR3 totals 13 residues. V dropped 5 bases and J dropped 7 bases, with 9 bases sitting between them. CDR1 is SNHLY and CDR2 is FYNNEI in the germline V gene. CDR3 sequence reads: CASSSTENSPLHF. The DNA for the CDR3 is TGTGCCAGCAGTTCTACAGAAAATTCACCCCTCCACTTT.